These 19 T cell receptor beta chains came from one sample sequenced in a study of human T cells and chemical hapten exposure. TCRdb called the RACE reads again in MiXCR, with one record for every CDR3 protein. The sample has fewer than 100,000 distinct CDR3 sequences; roughly 12% are singletons. As to time point: patch test 1, 2 weeks after DPC sensitization. Specified treatment: therapeutic diphenylcyclopropenone sensitization with weekly scalp DPC. Sequenced material: whole blood, taken in connection with sensitization to the hapten diphenylcyclopropenone (DPC). These receptors were collected from a woman aged 60-70 years with alopecia areata. Some clones in this sample may be carry-over from other donors' samples.

This clonotype was picked up a small number of times. The chain is built from TRBV28 and TRBJ2-2; D gene ambiguous. Germline V gene data show CDR1 as MDHEN and CDR2 as SYDVKM. CDR3 length: 13 residues. Trimming shortened V by 5 bases and J by 4 bases, and 8 bases separated the two germline ends. The chain's CDR3 is CASSHETTGELFF. CDR3 nucleotide sequence: TGTGCCAGCAGTCATGAAACCACCGGGGAGCTGTTTTTT. The full variable domain, completed using reference TRBV28 and TRBJ2-2, is DVKVTQSSRYLVKRTGEKVFLECVQDMDHENMFWYRQDPGLGLRLIYFSYDVKMKEKGDIPEGYSVSREKKERFSLILESASTNQTSMYLCASSHETTGELFFGEGSRLTVL.

There are many counts of this clonotype. The chain couples TRBV7-9 to TRBJ1-5; 8 nucleotides align to TRBD1. The junction had 8 bases not matched to a gene; V was cut back by 5 bases and J by 5 bases. Germline lookup yields CDR1 SEHNR and CDR2 FQNEAQ (reference sequence). CDR3 length: 15 amino acids. In DNA, the CDR3 is TGTGCCAGCAGCCCACAGGGGGTTGGCGATCAGCCCCAGCATTTT. This translates into CASSPQGVGDQPQHF.

In its sample, this clonotype was seen a few times. The genes are TRBV18 and TRBJ1-3, with D perhaps TRBD1 (5 bases). V dropped 3 bases and J dropped 0 bases, with 6 bases sitting between them. The CDR3 has 14 residues. Per the germline V gene, CDR1 is KGHSH and CDR2 is LQKENI. The CDR3 nucleotides read TGTGCCAGCTCACCGGGGGGCTCTGGAAACACCATATATTTT. It translates to CASSPGGSGNTIYF.

This clonotype was observed a few times. The rearrangement joins TRBV20-1 to TRBJ2-3; D gene unclear. CDR1 DFQATT and CDR2 SNEGSKA come from the germline V gene (reference sequence). Trimming left V 8 bases short and J 3 bases short, with 9 bases between. The CDR3 is made up of 11 amino acids. The CDR3 DNA reads TGCAGTTCACCGGAGACAGATACGCAGTATTTT. Translated, it gives CSSPETDTQYF.

This clonotype was detected a few times. CDR3 sequence reads: CASSTAGGSYNEQFF. CDR3 in DNA: TGCGCCAGCAGCACCGCGGGGGGGTCCTACAATGAGCAGTTCTTC. The V gene is TRBV5-1, the J gene TRBJ2-1; 9 bases match TRBD2. Germline V gives CDR1 SGHRS, CDR2 YFSETQ. V was pared by 4 bases and J by 1 base, with 3 bases of the junction left unmatched. The CDR3 sequence is 15 residues long.

This clonotype was observed at least ten times. CDR3 protein: CASSFHGGLQSPLHF. The CDR3 coding sequence is TGTGCCAGCAGTTTTCATGGGGGGCTTCAATCACCCCTCCACTTT. The chain is built from TRBV6-6 and TRBJ1-6, with a tentative D call TRBD1 (6 bases). This CDR3 spans 15 amino acids. Trimming took 4 bases from V and 10 from J, leaving 17 bases between them. CDR1 is MNHNY, CDR2 SVGAGI, per germline (reference sequence).

This clonotype has at least ten counts. The rearrangement uses TRBV7-3 and TRBJ1-6; D ambiguous. In germline, CDR1 is SGHTA, CDR2 FQGTGA. V lost 3 bases and J lost 5, with 5 bases in between. The CDR3 spans 13 residues. The CDR3 region is CASSFYHNSPLHF. The CDR3 DNA follows: TGTGCCAGCAGCTTTTATCATAATTCACCCCTCCACTTT.

This chain joins TRBV5-1 and TRBJ2-5, with 8 nucleotides matching TRBD2. This CDR3 has 15 amino acids. The germline V gene encodes CDR1 SGHRS and CDR2 YFSETQ. Trimming removed 5 bases from V and 1 base from J; junction bases left unmatched: 7. The CDR3 is CASSSTGGIQETQYF. The CDR3 DNA sequence: TGCGCCAGCAGTTCGACGGGAGGGATCCAAGAGACCCAGTACTTC. The full variable domain, with the rest looked up from reference TRBV5-1 and TRBJ2-5, is KAGVTQTPRYLIKTRGQQVTLSCSPISGHRSVSWYQQTPGQGLQFLFEYFSETQRNKGNFPGRFSGRQFSNSRSEMNVSTLELGDSALYLCASSSTGGIQETQYFGPGTRLLVL.

The chain combines TRBV3-1 with TRBJ2-7; 9 bases are shared with TRBD2. Germline V gives CDR1 LGHDT, CDR2 YNNKEL (reference sequence). The CDR3 runs to 17 residues. With 4 bases clipped from V and 2 bases from J, the junction kept 12 bases outside the gene matches. CDR3: CASSPLGLAGLAYEQYF. CDR3 coding DNA: TGTGCCAGCAGCCCCCTGGGGCTAGCGGGGTTGGCCTACGAGCAGTACTTC.

The chain joins TRBV12-2 to TRBJ2-3; the table's D call, TRBD2, has no DNA check behind it. TRBV12-2 constitutes a pseudogene. This CDR3 is built from 15 residues. The CDR3 is CASRQLSGNTDTQYF. CDR3 coding DNA: TGTGCAAGTCGCCAACTTAGCGGGAACACAGATACGCAGTATTTT.

The chain joins TRBV7-2 to TRBJ2-3; D uncertain. V lost 1 base, J lost 2 bases, and 4 bases lay in between. The CDR3 has 13 amino acids. In germline, CDR1 is SGHTA, CDR2 FQGNSA. DNA of the CDR3: TGTGCCAGCAGCTTAGTACTCACAGATACGCAGTATTTT. The encoded protein is CASSLVLTDTQYF.

The table lists this clonotype with many counts. The V call is TRBV5-1, the J call TRBJ2-2, with D maybe TRBD1 (5 bases). The CDR3 covers 16 residues. With 1 base removed from V and 5 bases from J, the gap between germline ends came to 15 bases. Germline V lookup: CDR1 SGHRS, CDR2 YFSETQ. The CDR3 nucleotides read TGCGCCAGCAGCTTGAAAACAGGCCCAAGGACCGGGGAGCTGTTTTTT. Translating gives CASSLKTGPRTGELFF.

The genes are TRBV18 and TRBJ2-3; D is possibly TRBD1 or TRBD2 (5 bases each). V lost 0 bases and J 2 bases, leaving 9 bases between the germline ends. Germline lookup yields CDR1 KGHSH and CDR2 LQKENI. This CDR3 is 15 amino acids long. The CDR3 here is CASSPPGAFTDTQYF. The CDR3 region has the DNA TGTGCCAGCTCACCACCCGGGGCGTTCACAGATACGCAGTATTTT.

This clonotype showed up just a few times. The chain recombines TRBV2 with TRBJ2-5; 8 bases align to TRBD2. The CDR3 has 15 amino acids. V dropped 10 bases and J dropped 1; count of bases not matched to a gene: 11. CDR1 is SNHLY and CDR2 is FYNNEI in the germline V gene. CDR3 sequence (DNA): TGTGCCACCAGGTCAGCGGGGGCCCTCCAAGAGACCCAGTACTTC. Its translation is CATRSAGALQETQYF.

In its sample, this clonotype was seen many times. The rearrangement joins TRBV27 to TRBJ1-2, with D perhaps TRBD1 (5 bases). Germline lookup yields CDR1 MNHEY and CDR2 SMNVEV (reference sequence). V was shortened by 3 bases and J by 2 bases, with 13 bases between the two germline ends. The length of the CDR3 is 15 residues. CDR3 in DNA: TGTGCCAGCAGTTTTCGCCGGGGGGACAACTATGGCTACACCTTC. Translation gives CASSFRRGDNYGYTF.

This clonotype showed up many times. The chain joins TRBV7-3 to TRBJ1-1; D not certain. The germline V gene has CDR1 SGHTA and CDR2 FQGTGA. The CDR3 is made up of 14 amino acids. Trimming left V 5 bases short and J 4 bases short, with 14 bases between. The CDR3 region is CASSTGGSGTEAFF. For the CDR3, the DNA is TGTGCCAGCAGCACTGGCGGTTCCGGCACTGAAGCTTTCTTT.

This clonotype was counted many times. The chain couples TRBV9 to TRBJ2-3; 9 bases align to TRBD2. Germline-derived CDR1 and CDR2 are SGDLS and YYNGEE. The CDR3 extends over 17 amino acids. The V gene end was trimmed by 4 bases and the J gene end by 4 bases; junction bases not matched to a gene: 13. The chain's CDR3 is CASSPPLGAGGPDTQYF. CDR3 nucleotide sequence: TGTGCCAGCAGCCCTCCCCTCGGGGCGGGGGGGCCAGATACGCAGTATTTT. Full variable domain (missing parts from reference TRBV9 and TRBJ2-3): DSGVTQTPKHLITATGQRVTLRCSPRSGDLSVYWYQQSLDQGLQFLIQYYNGEERAKGNILERFSAQQFPDLHSELNLSSLELGDSALYFCASSPPLGAGGPDTQYFGPGTRLTVL.

The V and J genes are TRBV29-1 and TRBJ1-1; possible D gene TRBD1, 6 bases. The CDR3 extends over 12 amino acids. Trimming shortened V by 4 bases and J by 4 bases, and 10 bases separated the two germline ends. Germline lookup yields CDR1 SQVTM and CDR2 ANQGSEA. CDR3 amino acids: CSVGGGLTEAFF. The CDR3 nucleotides read TGCAGCGTTGGGGGGGGGCTCACTGAAGCTTTCTTT. The variable domain in full, completed from reference TRBV29-1 and TRBJ1-1, reads SAVISQKPSRDICQRGTSLTIQCQVDSQVTMMFWYRQQPGQSLTLIATANQGSEATYESGFVIDKFPISRPNLTFSTLTVSNMSPEDSSIYLCSVGGGLTEAFFGQGTRLTVV.

This clonotype has a handful of counts. The V and J genes are TRBV5-1 and TRBJ2-5; D ambiguous. The CDR3 length is 15 residues. V was cut by 4 bases and J by 4 bases, with 17 bases left in between. Germline V lookup: CDR1 SGHRS, CDR2 YFSETQ. The CDR3 nucleotides are TGCGCCAGCAGCATAGGAGCCCTCCTGGGAGAGACCCAGTACTTC. Amino acid sequence: CASSIGALLGETQYF.